These T cell receptor gamma chains were read from a single sample in a study of gamma-delta T cells after stem cell transplantation. TCRdb used CATT to re-call clones from the RT-PCR reads. The table lists thousands of gamma-chain clones, approximately 21% of them singletons. The sample consisted of gamma-delta T cells. The source of these receptors is a human donor. It is not recorded whose cells these are; they may come from a transplant donor. The conserved cysteine and the conserved F or W are not part of the CDR3 here.

J	V	CDR3
TRGJ1/TRGJ2	TRGV9	ALWAWYKKL
TRGJ1/TRGJ2	TRGV9	ALWEVGYKKL
TRGJ1/TRGJ2	TRGV5	ATWDTAPNYYKKL
TRGJ1/TRGJ2	TRGV3	ATWDSLRKL
TRGJ1/TRGJ2	TRGV9	ALWDPPYYKKL
TRGJ1/TRGJ2	TRGV5	ATWDPKL
TRGJ1/TRGJ2	TRGV4	ATWDSYYKKL
TRGJ1/TRGJ2	TRGV2	ATWAGNYKKL
TRGJ1/TRGJ2	TRGV3	ATWDSPSIPQTKKL
TRGJ1/TRGJ2	TRGV9	ALWEGQEKL
TRGJP2	TRGV2	ATWDGQGDWIKT
TRGJ1/TRGJ2	TRGV2	ATWGGQGYKKL
TRGJ1/TRGJ2	TRGV9	ALWEVPTSNYYKKL
TRGJP2	TRGV8	ATWAYSSDWIKT
TRGJ1/TRGJ2	TRGV2	ATWDLNYKKL
TRGJ1/TRGJ2	TRGV4	ATWVPNHYKKL
TRGJP	TRGV9	ALWEVGELGKKIKV